Listed below are T cell receptor beta chains from one sample, sequenced in a study of memory CD4+ T cells and cytomegalovirus serostatus. Generated by immunoSEQ multiplex PCR, the TCRdb table keeps only in-frame clones and is missing some. The data show tens of thousands of clones, with over 60% seen just once and roughly 2% held by the top ten. The sequenced sample was memory CD4+ T cells from blood. The receptors originated from an adult in good health and CMV-seronegative. Both conserved end residues are part of each CDR3. The D gene is left open where the match is weak. A clone size is listed for some rows: how often the clone was seen (once, few, many), or a class if it is expanded.

TRBD2 | TRBJ2-1 | TRBV27 | . | TGTGCCAGCGGGCACGACGGGGGGTTCGACAATGAGCAGTTCTTC | CASGHDGGFDNEQFF
. | TRBJ1-1 | TRBV5-5 | few | TGTGCCAGCAGGGGGGTTTTGGGCACTGAAGCTTTCTTT | CASRGVLGTEAFF
TRBD2 | TRBJ2-1 | TRBV7-9 | . | TGTGCCAGCAGCTTAGGGCGGGGGGACTACAATGAGCAGTTCTTC | CASSLGRGDYNEQFF
. | TRBJ2-1 | TRBV30 | . | TGTGCCTGGAGCATCCAAGCGGGCTACTACAATGAGCAGTTCTTC | CAWSIQAGYYNEQFF
. | TRBJ2-7 | TRBV5-1 | . | TGCGCCAGCAGCTTGGGACAGACCTCAATCTACGAGCAGTACTTC | CASSLGQTSIYEQYF
. | TRBJ2-2 | TRBV7-3 | few | TGTGCCAGCAGCTCCGGTTACGCCGGGGAGCTGTTTTTT | CASSSGYAGELFF
. | TRBJ1-5 | TRBV7-9 | once | TGTGCCAGCAGCAAGAGCGGCAATCAGCCCCAGCATTTT | CASSKSGNQPQHF
. | TRBJ2-1 | TRBV4-2 | . | TGTGCCAGCAGCGACAGTTGGGGGGGCGCGGAGCAGTTCTTC | CASSDSWGGAEQFF
. | TRBJ2-7 | TRBV7-2 | . | TGTGCCAGCAGCTTATTAAAGGGGAGCTACGAGCAGTACTTC | CASSLLKGSYEQYF
. | TRBJ1-5 | TRBV19 | . | TGTGCCAGTAGTATTATCGGGGGCCCCAATCAGCCCCAGCATTTT | CASSIIGGPNQPQHF
. | TRBJ2-7 | TRBV25-1 | few | TGTGCCAGCAGTCCAGGGACTCCCCCCTACGAGCAGTACTTC | CASSPGTPPYEQYF
. | TRBJ2-5 | TRBV5-1 | . | TGCGCCAGCAGTCTTTGGCCACGAGGGGGAAGACAAGAGACCCAGTACTTC | CASSLWPRGGRQETQYF
TRBD2 | TRBJ2-3 | TRBV9 | . | TGTGCCAGCAGCGGAAAACTAGCGGGGGGAACAGATACGCAGTATTTT | CASSGKLAGGTDTQYF
. | TRBJ1-5 | TRBV7-8 | few | TGTGCCAGCAGCTCTAGGTGGGGGGTTCAGCCCCAGCATTTT | CASSSRWGVQPQHF
. | TRBJ1-5 | TRBV28 | . | TGTGCCAGCAGTTTATTAGGACAGAATCAGCCCCAGCATTTT | CASSLLGQNQPQHF
TRBD1 | TRBJ1-2 | TRBV10-3 | few | TGTGCCATCAGCGCCCCGGGACAGGGGGACGGTGGCTACACCTTC | CAISAPGQGDGGYTF
TRBD2 | TRBJ2-5 | TRBV5-1 | . | TGCGCCAGCAGCTCTCTGGCTAGCGGGGGATCAGAGACCCAGTACTTC | CASSSLASGGSETQYF
TRBD2 | TRBJ2-3 | TRBV2 | few | TGTGCCAGCAGTGGTTTGACTAGCGGGGGGGCAGATACGCAGTATTTT | CASSGLTSGGADTQYF
. | TRBJ1-1 | TRBV6-5 | . | TGTGCCAGCATGGGGGCTATCTTTGGCACTGAAGCTTTCTTT | CASMGAIFGTEAFF
TRBD2 | TRBJ2-3 | TRBV5-4 | . | TGTGCCAGCAGCGCCACTAGCGGGGGGTCGGGAGATACGCAGTATTTT | CASSATSGGSGDTQYF
TRBD2 | TRBJ2-5 | TRBV2 | . | TGTGCCAGCAGTGGGTCTAGCGGGGGGGAGGAGACCCAGTACTTC | CASSGSSGGEETQYF
TRBD2 | TRBJ2-5 | TRBV4-1 | . | TGCGCCAGCAGCCAAGATGGGCCTAGCGGGGCCACCGGGGAGACCCAGTACTTC | CASSQDGPSGATGETQYF
TRBD2 | TRBJ2-2 | TRBV5-1 | . | TGCGCCAGCAGCTTAGCGGGCCAGGGAGGGACCGGGGAGCTGTTTTTT | CASSLAGQGGTGELFF
. | TRBJ1-1 | TRBV4-1 | . | TGCGCCAGCAGCCAAGGTCTGGGTTCGTTTTTAACTGAAGCTTTCTTT | CASSQGLGSFLTEAFF